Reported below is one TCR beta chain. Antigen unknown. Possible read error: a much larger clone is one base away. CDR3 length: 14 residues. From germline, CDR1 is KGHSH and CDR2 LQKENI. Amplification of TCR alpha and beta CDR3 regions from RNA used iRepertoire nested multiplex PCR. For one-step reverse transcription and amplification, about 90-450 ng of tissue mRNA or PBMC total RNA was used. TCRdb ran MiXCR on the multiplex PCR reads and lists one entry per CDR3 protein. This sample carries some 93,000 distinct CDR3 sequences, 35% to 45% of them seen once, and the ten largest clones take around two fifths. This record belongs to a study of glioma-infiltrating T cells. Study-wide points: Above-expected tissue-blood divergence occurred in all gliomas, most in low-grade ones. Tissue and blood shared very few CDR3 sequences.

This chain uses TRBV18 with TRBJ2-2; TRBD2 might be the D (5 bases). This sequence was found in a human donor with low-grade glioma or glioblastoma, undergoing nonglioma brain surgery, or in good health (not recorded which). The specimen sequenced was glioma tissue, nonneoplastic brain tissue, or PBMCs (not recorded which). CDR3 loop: CASSPLLNTGEPFF. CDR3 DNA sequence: TGTGCCAGCTCACCACTTCTAAACACCGGGGAGCCGTTTTTT.